The 22 T cell receptor beta chains in this list originate from one sample, sequenced in a study of post-analysis software for immune sequencing data. Study results and limitations: In patients, a few TRBV segments were more frequent than in controls, with TRBV5-6, TRBV5-1 and TRBV20-1 among them.

Unique molecular identifiers tagged the TCR beta cDNA libraries. From the PCR reads, TCRdb called clonotypes with MiXCR, one entry per CDR3 protein. The sample yields hundreds of thousands of distinct CDR3 sequences, 59% seen once. No antigen is known for these receptors. Sequencing was done on a sample of blood. These TCRs come from a girl aged 2-10 years with multiple sclerosis.

The V and J genes are TRBV29-1 and TRBJ1-1; D perhaps matches TRBD1 (5 bases). CDR1 SQVTM and CDR2 ANQGSEA come from the germline V gene. The CDR3 is 14 amino acids. The V end was cut by 4 bases, the J end by 4 bases, with 16 bases between. The CDR3 DNA follows: TGCAGCGTTGTTTGGGGCTCTCTGGCCACTGAAGCTTTCTTT. Translated: CSVVWGSLATEAFF.

This chain connects TRBV28 to TRBJ2-3, with 9 bases that match TRBD2. V gave up 1 base and J gave up 0 bases; unmatched junction bases: 2. Germline CDR1 and CDR2: MDHEN and SYDVKM. The CDR3 length is 16 residues. The CDR3 loop is CASSLYLAGSTDTQYF. CDR3 bases: TGTGCCAGCAGTTTATATCTAGCGGGAAGCACAGATACGCAGTATTTT.

In the case of this clonotype: A read error may produce the germline difference seen at one junction end. V usage is TRBV7-2 and J usage is TRBJ2-5; 7 bases map to TRBD2. The CDR3 sequence is 14 residues long. Germline lookup yields CDR1 SGHTA and CDR2 FQGNSA. This CDR3 reads CAGSFGGLQETQYF. The CDR3 DNA follows: TGTGCCGGCAGCTTCGGGGGGTTACAAGAGACCCAGTACTTC.

This clonotype came up a few times. The genes are TRBV12-3 or TRBV12-4 and TRBJ1-1; D uncertain. The CDR3 spans 12 residues. The V end lost 0 bases, the J end lost 6 bases, and 5 bases lay between the germline ends. The CDR3: CASSLARAEAFF. Here the CDR3 DNA reads TGTGCCAGCAGTTTAGCCCGGGCTGAAGCTTTCTTT.

This clonotype was picked up a small number of times. This sequence joins TRBV20-1 and TRBJ2-1; TRBD1 agrees at 11 bases. From germline, CDR1 is DFQATT and CDR2 SNEGSKA (reference sequence). There are 14 residues in the CDR3. J gave up 7 bases and V 3 bases, and 5 bases lay outside the gene matches. CDR3 in amino acids: CSASRDRGTNEQFF. The CDR3 DNA sequence: TGCAGTGCTAGCAGGGACAGGGGGACTAATGAGCAGTTCTTC.

V is TRBV12-3 or TRBV12-4 and J is TRBJ1-2; D is undetermined. The CDR3 is 12 residues long. V shed 6 bases and J shed 4 bases, with 9 bases lying between them. As DNA, the CDR3 is TGTGCCAGCAGGGCAGAGGGCTATGGCTACACCTTC. Protein sequence: CASRAEGYGYTF.

There are a few counts of this clonotype. The chain couples TRBV20-1 to TRBJ1-4; the match to TRBD1 covers 7 bases. The CDR3 has 14 residues. Trimming cost V 2 bases and J 5 bases; bases outside gene matches: 5. Germline V gene lookup returns CDR1 DFQATT and CDR2 SNEGSKA (reference sequence). CDR3 residues: CSARKGAANEKLFF. The CDR3 nucleotides read TGCAGTGCTAGAAAGGGGGCCGCCAATGAAAAACTGTTTTTT.

This chain joins TRBV3-1 and TRBJ2-3; D may match TRBD1 or TRBD2 (5 bases each). Germline CDR1 LGHDT, CDR2 YNNKEL (reference sequence). This CDR3 contains 15 residues. V was cut by 1 base and J by 6 bases, with 14 bases left in between. The CDR3 DNA reads TGTGCCAGCAGCCAAGGTGTCTCCGAGGGGGATACGCAGTATTTT. It translates to CASSQGVSEGDTQYF.

This clonotype has more than one count but fewer than ten. This chain connects TRBV2 to TRBJ2-7; D is ambiguous. This CDR3 contains 12 residues. Germline assignment: CDR1 SNHLY and CDR2 FYNNEI. V lost 5 bases and J lost 4, with 9 bases in between. The CDR3 coding sequence is TGTGCCAGCAGTTACACCTCTTACGAGCAGTACTTC. Residues: CASSYTSYEQYF.

This clonotype appeared a single time. V is TRBV2 and J is TRBJ2-6; a possible D gene is TRBD1 (5 bases). Trimming cost V 2 bases and J 1 base, with 15 bases left between them. Per the germline V gene, CDR1 is SNHLY and CDR2 is FYNNEI. This CDR3 region has 18 residues. CDR3: CASSESRESSSGANVLTF. The DNA of the CDR3 is TGTGCCAGCAGTGAAAGCAGGGAATCGAGTTCTGGGGCCAACGTCCTGACTTTC.

The chain combines TRBV20-1 with TRBJ2-1; 16 bases line up with TRBD2. V lost 4 bases to trimming and J lost 7 bases; unmatched junction nucleotides: 10. This CDR3 is 17 amino acids long. Per the germline V gene, CDR1 is DFQATT and CDR2 is SNEGSKA (reference sequence). The CDR3 DNA is TGCAGTGCTACGGGACTAGCGGGAGGGCCGAATAGAAATGAGCAGTTCTTC. Residues: CSATGLAGGPNRNEQFF.

This clonotype has just a few counts. This chain joins TRBV7-8 and TRBJ1-1; D gene uncertain. This CDR3 spans 14 amino acids. Germline V gene sequence: CDR1 SGHVS, CDR2 FQNEAQ. V was pared by 5 bases and J by 3 bases, with 13 bases between. The CDR3 DNA is TGTGCCAGCAGCCCGCGGGCAGCATACACTGAAGCTTTCTTT. It codes for CASSPRAAYTEAFF.

DNA of the CDR3: TGCAGCGTGATAGACAGGGGGAAACATCCAAGTGAGCAGTTCTTC. This gives the protein CSVIDRGKHPSEQFF. The chain joins TRBV29-1 to TRBJ2-1; the match to TRBD1 covers 9 bases. Germline V gene sequence: CDR1 SQVTM, CDR2 ANQGSEA. This CDR3 has 15 residues. Trimming removed 6 bases from V and 9 bases from J; junction bases left unmatched: 15.

This clonotype turned up a few times. The V call is TRBV29-1, the J call TRBJ2-7, with D perhaps TRBD1 (5 bases). Between the trimmed V and J ends, which lost 6 bases and 2 bases, there was a span of 20 bases. This CDR3 has 15 amino acids. Germline V lookup: CDR1 SQVTM, CDR2 ANQGSEA. The DNA for the CDR3 is TGCAGCGTACACAACGGAATGGACACAGCCTACGAGCAGTACTTC. It encodes CSVHNGMDTAYEQYF.

The V and J genes are TRBV5-1 and TRBJ2-3; 9 nucleotides align to TRBD2. This CDR3 contains 16 residues. Trimming cost V 0 bases and J 1 base; bases outside gene matches: 3. CDR1 and CDR2 from the germline V gene are SGHRS and YFSETQ. CDR3 amino acids: CASSLDSGGRTDTQYF. Here the CDR3 DNA reads TGCGCCAGCAGCTTGGATAGCGGGGGCCGCACAGATACGCAGTATTTT.

This sequence joins TRBV11-2 and TRBJ2-5; 7 bases fit TRBD2. CDR1 is SGHAT and CDR2 is FQNNGV in the germline V gene. The CDR3 has 12 residues. The V gene end was trimmed by 0 bases and the J gene end by 12 bases; junction bases not matched to a gene: 4. As DNA, the CDR3 is TGTGCCAGCAGCTTAGATGTGGGAGGGAAGTACTTC. The encoded protein is CASSLDVGGKYF.

This clonotype was seen a single time. A clone one base away is much larger, so this may be a read error. The chain has TRBV5-1 and TRBJ2-1; D is perhaps TRBD1 (5 bases). The CDR3 runs to 15 residues. Per germline, CDR1 SGHRS and CDR2 YFSETQ. Here the CDR3 DNA reads TGCGCCAGCAGCACCTACGCGTCAGGGCTCAATGAGCAGTGCTTC. Its protein product is CASSTYASGLNEQCF.

This clonotype was counted a few times. The gene calls are TRBV7-9 and TRBJ2-3; unclear D gene. The CDR3 has 14 amino acids. The V gene's germline CDR1 is SEHNR and CDR2 FQNEAQ (reference sequence). V lost 1 base and J 4 bases, leaving 9 bases between the germline ends. The CDR3 protein is CASSLVNPSDTQYF. Written as DNA, the CDR3 is TGTGCCAGCAGCTTAGTTAATCCTTCAGATACGCAGTATTTT.

For the CDR3, the DNA is TGTGCCAGCAGACAGGGGGTAGACTACAATGAGCAGTTCTTC. It translates to CASRQGVDYNEQFF. This chain connects TRBV27 to TRBJ2-1; 8 bases line up with TRBD1. The germline V gene has CDR1 MNHEY and CDR2 SMNVEV (reference sequence). This CDR3 is built from 14 residues. Germline trimming cut 6 bases from V and 3 bases from J; bases unmatched to any gene: 4.

Only a few counts were recorded for this clonotype. This chain links TRBV10-3 with TRBJ2-3; D remains unclear. CDR3 size: 12 residues. Germline V CDR1 and CDR2: ENHRY, SYGVKD. V dropped 1 base and J dropped 4 bases, with 3 bases sitting between them. The chain's CDR3 is CAISEWSDTQYF. As DNA, the CDR3 is TGTGCCATCAGTGAGTGGTCAGATACGCAGTATTTT.

This clonotype came up once. The chain uses TRBV19 and TRBJ2-1, with 8 bases lining up with TRBD2. The ends lost 4 bases at V and 4 bases at J; junction bases unmatched: 6. Looked up from germline, CDR1 is LNHDA and CDR2 is SQIVND (reference sequence). This CDR3 spans 15 amino acids. Here the CDR3 DNA reads TGTGCCAGTAGTACCGTGCGGGGGGCTTACAATGAGCAGTTCTTC. Protein product: CASSTVRGAYNEQFF.

This clonotype appeared a few times. The CDR3 is CASNRGDLKNYGYTF. In nucleotides, the CDR3 is TGTGCCAGCAATAGGGGCGACCTAAAGAACTATGGCTACACCTTC. This chain uses TRBV28 with TRBJ1-2; D may be TRBD1 (5 bases). CDR1 is MDHEN and CDR2 is SYDVKM in the germline V gene. V was clipped by 7 bases and J by 2 bases, with 17 bases between them. CDR3 length: 15 amino acids.